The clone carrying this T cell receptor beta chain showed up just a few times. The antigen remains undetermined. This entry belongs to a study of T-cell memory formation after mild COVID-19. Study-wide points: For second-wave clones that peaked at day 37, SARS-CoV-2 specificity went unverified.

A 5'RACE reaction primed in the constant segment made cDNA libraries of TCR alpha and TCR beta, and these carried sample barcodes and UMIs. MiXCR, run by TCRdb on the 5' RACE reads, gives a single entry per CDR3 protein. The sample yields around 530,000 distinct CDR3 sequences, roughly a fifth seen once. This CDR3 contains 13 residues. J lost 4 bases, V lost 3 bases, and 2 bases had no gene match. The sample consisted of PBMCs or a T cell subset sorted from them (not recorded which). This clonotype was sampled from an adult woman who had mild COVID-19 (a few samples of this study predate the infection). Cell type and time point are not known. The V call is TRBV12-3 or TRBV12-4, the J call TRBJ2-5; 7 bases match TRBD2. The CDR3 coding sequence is TGTGCCAGCAGTTTGGCTAGCGGAGAGACCCAGTACTTC. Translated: CASSLASGETQYF.